Shown below are 11 T cell receptor beta chains from a single sample sequenced in a study of blood T cell repertoires in COVID-19. Only in-frame clones appear in the TCRdb table, and some are missing; sequencing was by immunoSEQ multiplex PCR. The sample has over 300,000 clones, 85% seen once. Sequenced sample: peripheral blood. The source of these receptors is a human donor in a cohort sampled during active COVID-19.

This clone was observed a few times. The V call is TRBV2, the J call TRBJ1-4; D might be TRBD1 (5 bases). Trimming removed 3 bases from V and 6 bases from J, with 5 bases in between. The CDR3 length is 12 residues. Per germline, CDR1 SNHLY and CDR2 FYNNEI. CDR3 bases: TGTGCCAGCAGTGACAGGGATGAAAAACTGTTTTTT. It encodes CASSDRDEKLFF.

This clone was picked up one time. The J gene is TRBJ1-5, the V gene TRBV6-1; D gene uncertain. CDR3 length equals 15 residues. Germline CDR1 reads MNHNS; CDR2 reads SASEGT. The V end lost 2 bases, the J end lost 0 bases, and 8 bases lay between the germline ends. CDR3 nucleotide sequence: TGTGCCAGCAGTGAAACAAAGTATAGCAATCAGCCCCAGCATTTT. It translates to CASSETKYSNQPQHF.

The rearrangement joins TRBV5-4 to TRBJ2-1; 9 positions match TRBD2. This CDR3 spans 14 amino acids. V was clipped by 3 bases and J by 8 bases; unmatched bases: 6. Germline assignment: CDR1 SGHNT and CDR2 YYREEE (reference sequence). This CDR3 is CASSYRTSDDEQFF. The CDR3 nucleotides read TGTGCCAGCAGCTACAGGACTAGCGACGATGAGCAGTTCTTC. The full variable domain, in which reference TRBV5-4 and TRBJ2-1 provide the parts outside the CDR3, is ETGVTQSPTHLIKTRGQQVTLRCSSQSGHNTVSWYQQALGQGPQFIFQYYREEENGRGNFPPRFSGLQFPNYSSELNVNALELDDSALYLCASSYRTSDDEQFFGPGTRLTVL.

This chain links TRBV24-1 with TRBJ2-7, with D perhaps TRBD2 (6 bases). V was shortened by 9 bases and J by 7 bases, with 15 bases between the two germline ends. Germline assignment: CDR1 KGHDR and CDR2 SFDVKD. The CDR3 runs 12 residues. The CDR3 DNA reads as TGTGCCACCGGGGGACTCCGGGGTGAGCAGTACTTC. It encodes CATGGLRGEQYF.

The V and J genes are TRBV4-1 and TRBJ1-6; 8 bases align to TRBD1. The V and J ends lost 4 bases and 8 bases, in that order; junction bases with no gene match: 10. This CDR3 is built from 16 residues. CDR1 is MGHRA, CDR2 YSYEKL, per germline. The CDR3 sequence is CASSPVRTGRDSPLHF. The CDR3 coding sequence is TGCGCCAGCAGCCCCGTTAGGACAGGGAGGGATTCACCCCTCCACTTT.

The gene calls are TRBV2 and TRBJ1-5, with 10 bases identical to TRBD1. V lost 3 bases to trimming and J lost 2 bases; unmatched junction nucleotides: 13. Germline CDR1 reads SNHLY; CDR2 reads FYNNEI. This CDR3 comprises 19 residues. The CDR3: CASSDDPGQGFVRNQPQHF. In DNA form, the CDR3 reads TGTGCCAGCAGTGATGATCCGGGACAGGGGTTCGTCCGCAATCAGCCCCAGCATTTT.

V usage is TRBV7-9 and J usage is TRBJ1-5; tentative D call: TRBD1 (6 bases). CDR1 is SEHNR, CDR2 FQNEAQ, per germline (reference sequence). V lost 8 bases and J 6 bases, leaving 17 bases between the germline ends. The CDR3 contains 14 residues. The CDR3 here is CASGNLQGSQPQHF. Written as DNA, the CDR3 is TGTGCCAGCGGCAACCTACAGGGCTCTCAGCCCCAGCATTTT.

V and J are TRBV7-9 and TRBJ1-4; TRBD1 might be the D (5 bases). Germline CDR1 is SEHNR and CDR2 is FQNEAQ (reference sequence). CDR3 length equals 15 residues. The V and J ends lost 5 bases and 1 base respectively, with 11 bases between them. The CDR3 spells CASSPGRGTNEKLFF. For the CDR3, the DNA is TGTGCCAGCAGCCCCGGGAGGGGAACTAATGAAAAACTGTTTTTT.

The rearrangement links TRBV5-5 to TRBJ2-3; TRBD2 matches at 10 bases. The CDR3 is made up of 18 amino acids. V lost 4 bases, J lost 6 bases, and 17 bases stayed unmatched. Germline V gene lookup returns CDR1 SGHKS and CDR2 YYEKEE (reference sequence). For the CDR3, the DNA is TGTGCCAGCAGCCCCTTGGGGGTAACTAGCGGGGAAATGGATACGCAGTATTTT. Its protein product is CASSPLGVTSGEMDTQYF.

The rearrangement joins TRBV7-9 to TRBJ2-7; D remains unclear. Germline-derived CDR1 and CDR2 are SEHNR and FQNEAQ (reference sequence). The CDR3 loop spans 13 amino acids. Trimming cost V 8 bases and J 3 bases, with 14 bases left between them. The CDR3 sequence: CASADTRNYEQYF. The CDR3 bases are TGTGCCAGCGCCGACACGAGAAACTACGAGCAGTACTTC.

The chain is built from TRBV4-1 and TRBJ1-6; 8 bases align to TRBD1. After removal of 0 bases from V and 7 bases from J, the junction contained 5 bases not matched to a gene. The CDR3 contains 16 residues. Per germline, CDR1 MGHRA and CDR2 YSYEKL. This CDR3 is CASSQETGAPNSPLHF. The CDR3 DNA follows: TGCGCCAGCAGCCAAGAGACAGGGGCCCCGAATTCACCCCTCCACTTT.